This T cell receptor (beta chain) was observed in a study of T cells after yellow fever vaccination. Overall study context: Fractions with few cells were prepared using SMART-Seq v4 Ultra Low Input.

J gave up 2 bases and V 4 bases, and 11 bases lay outside the gene matches. Germline lookup yields CDR1 SEHNR and CDR2 FQNEAQ (reference sequence). The CDR3 runs to 17 residues. This clonotype turned up a few times. TCRdb fed the 5' RACE reads into MiXCR, producing one record per CDR3 protein. Among approximately 170,000 distinct CDR3 sequences listed, roughly 11% were seen once. The TCR sequence derives from a man younger than 30 who received the YFV17D yellow fever vaccine. The material sequenced was CD8+ T cells sorted from PBMCs, taken 15 days after the yellow fever booster vaccination. V usage is TRBV7-9 and J usage is TRBJ2-5; 9 bases map to TRBD2. CDR3 nucleotide sequence: TGTGCCAGCAGCTCCACGTTTGTAGCGGGGGAACAAGAGACCCAGTACTTC. Its protein product is CASSSTFVAGEQETQYF.